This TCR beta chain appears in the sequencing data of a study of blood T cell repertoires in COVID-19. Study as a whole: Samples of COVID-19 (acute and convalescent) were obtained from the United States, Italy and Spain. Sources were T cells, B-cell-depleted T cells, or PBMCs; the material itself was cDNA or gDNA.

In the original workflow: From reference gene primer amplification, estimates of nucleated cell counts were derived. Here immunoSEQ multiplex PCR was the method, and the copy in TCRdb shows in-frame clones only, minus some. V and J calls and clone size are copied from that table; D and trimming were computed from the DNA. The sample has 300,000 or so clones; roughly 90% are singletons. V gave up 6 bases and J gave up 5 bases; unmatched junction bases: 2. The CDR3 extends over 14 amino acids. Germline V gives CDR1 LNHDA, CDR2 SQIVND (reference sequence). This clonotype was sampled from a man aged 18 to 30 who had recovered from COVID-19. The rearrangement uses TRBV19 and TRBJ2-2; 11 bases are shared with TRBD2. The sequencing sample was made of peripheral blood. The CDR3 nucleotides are TGTGCCAGTAGATGGACTAGCGGGACCGGGGAGCTGTTTTTT. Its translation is CASRWTSGTGELFF.